Detailed here is one T cell receptor (beta chain). The sample originates from a study of blood T cell repertoires in COVID-19. Turning to the study itself: The analysed material was cDNA or gDNA that came from T cells, B-cell-depleted T cells, or PBMCs.

In the original analysis: For nucleated cells, counts were estimated from reference gene primer amplification. Only in-frame clones appear in the TCRdb table, and some are missing; sequencing was by immunoSEQ multiplex PCR. V and J calls and clone size come straight from that table; D and trimming were deduced from the DNA. Counted here are tens of thousands of clones, around 83% occurring once; the ten biggest clones make up around 12%. There are 15 residues in the CDR3. In germline, CDR1 is ENHRY, CDR2 SYGVKD. V lost 6 bases, J lost 6 bases, and 19 bases lay in between. The specimen was peripheral blood. The receptor's source is a human donor in a cohort sampled during active COVID-19. The V gene is TRBV10-3, the J gene TRBJ2-3, with D possibly being TRBD2 (5 bases). The CDR3 coding sequence is TGTGCCATCAGGTCCGCGGCGAGCGGAGACGATACGCAGTATTTT. Encoded protein: CAIRSAASGDDTQYF.